Below are 21 T cell receptor beta chains sequenced from a single sample in a study of OX40 agonist ivuxolimab in advanced cancers. Data came from immunoSEQ multiplex PCR; TCRdb stores just in-frame clones and leaves some out. The data hold about 51,000 clones, with about 80% observed a single time. The sample here was CD4+ or CD8+ T cells sorted from blood, taken in a trial of the OX40 agonist ivuxolimab. The receptors were gathered from an adult with an advanced solid tumor such as melanoma, head and neck, liver or kidney cancer.

This rearrangement joins TRBV18 to TRBJ2-1; 8 positions match TRBD1. Losses at the gene ends were 1 base for V and 7 bases for J; bases not matched to a gene: 9. This CDR3 has 16 residues. The germline V gene encodes CDR1 KGHSH and CDR2 LQKENI. The CDR3 DNA reads TGTGCCAGCTCACCACTCGCCAGGGGGCTCGTGAATGAGCAGTTCTTC. Residues: CASSPLARGLVNEQFF.

The V call is TRBV20-1, the J call TRBJ2-1; no clear D. Per germline, CDR1 DFQATT and CDR2 SNEGSKA (reference sequence). V was pared by 3 bases and J by 7 bases, with 7 bases between. The CDR3 has 11 residues. The CDR3 coding sequence is TGCAGTGCTAGTGTCGGTAATGAGCAGTTCTTC. It specifies CSASVGNEQFF.

CDR3 coding DNA: TGTGCCAGCAGCTTGACAGGGAACACTGAAGCTTTCTTT. It codes for CASSLTGNTEAFF. The chain has TRBV7-2 and TRBJ1-1, with D possibly TRBD1 on 6 matching bases. This CDR3 has 13 amino acids. Between the trimmed V and J ends, which lost 3 bases and 1 base, there was a span of 6 bases. Germline loops: CDR1 SGHTA, CDR2 FQGNSA.

This clone was seen only a few times. The chain has TRBV7-2 and TRBJ1-1; D possibly corresponds to TRBD1 (5 bases). CDR3 length: 13 amino acids. Trimming cost V 3 bases and J 3 bases, with 8 bases left between them. Per germline, CDR1 SGHTA and CDR2 FQGNSA. For the CDR3, the DNA is TGTGCCAGCAGCTTCGGGGGTTACACTGAAGCTTTCTTT. This encodes CASSFGGYTEAFF. Using reference TRBV7-2 and TRBJ1-1 for the parts outside the CDR3, the full variable domain is GAGVSQSPSNKVTEKGKDVELRCDPISGHTALYWYRQSLGQGLEFLIYFQGNSAPDKSGLPSDRFSAERTGGSVSTLTIQRTQQEDSAVYLCASSFGGYTEAFFGQGTRLTVV.

The chain joins TRBV7-8 to TRBJ2-7, with TRBD1 as a possible D gene (6 bases). The CDR3 has 13 amino acids. CDR1 SGHVS and CDR2 FQNEAQ come from the germline V gene. Trimming cost V 3 bases and J 3 bases, with 9 bases left between them. CDR3 DNA: TGTGCCAGCAGCTTCGGGACAAACTACGAGCAGTACTTC. Its protein product is CASSFGTNYEQYF.

The chain has TRBV7-6 and TRBJ2-5; possibly TRBD2 for D (6 bases). Trimming took off 6 bases at V and 5 bases at J, with 13 bases between the two ends. The CDR3 contains 13 residues. CDR1 is SGHVS, CDR2 FNYEAQ, per germline. The CDR3 sequence: CASRKTSAETQYF. The CDR3 nucleotides read TGTGCCAGCAGAAAGACTAGTGCGGAGACCCAGTACTTC.

The chain has TRBV19 and TRBJ1-5, with a tentative D call TRBD1 (5 bases). This CDR3 comprises 14 residues. The ends were cut back, 5 bases at V and 7 bases at J, with 15 bases in the middle. CDR1 is LNHDA, CDR2 SQIVND, per germline (reference sequence). Here the CDR3 DNA reads TGTGCCAGTAGTGGTTCCAGGGCGGACCAGCCCCAGCATTTT. This sequence encodes CASSGSRADQPQHF.

The chain is built from TRBV6-1 and TRBJ1-4, with TRBD1 matching over 7 bases. Germline trimming cut 8 bases from V and 7 bases from J; bases unmatched to any gene: 10. Germline V lookup: CDR1 MNHNS, CDR2 SASEGT. The CDR3 length is 14 residues. CDR3: CASFETGVGEKLFF. CDR3 nucleotide sequence: TGTGCCAGCTTTGAAACAGGGGTGGGTGAAAAACTGTTTTTT.

The chain joins TRBV7-9 to TRBJ2-7; no reliable D call. Germline assignment: CDR1 SEHNR and CDR2 FQNEAQ (reference sequence). This CDR3 has 14 residues. V was pared by 1 base and J by 0 bases, with 7 bases between. DNA for the CDR3: TGTGCCAGCAGCTTAGTTGGCGGCTCCTACGAGCAGTACTTC. Translation gives CASSLVGGSYEQYF.

The genes are TRBV7-9 and TRBJ2-7; 10 nucleotides line up with TRBD1. The J segment lost 3 bases and the V segment lost 4 bases, leaving 6 bases of the junction unmatched. The V gene's germline CDR1 is SEHNR and CDR2 FQNEAQ (reference sequence). The length of the CDR3 is 15 residues. The CDR3 reads CASSSFRDRGYEQYF. Here the CDR3 DNA reads TGTGCCAGCAGCTCGTTCCGGGACAGGGGCTACGAGCAGTACTTC.

This sequence joins TRBV11-3 and TRBJ2-5, with 12 bases matching TRBD1. Germline V gene lookup returns CDR1 SGHNT and CDR2 YENEEA. CDR3 length: 16 residues. After removal of 0 bases from V and 5 bases from J, the junction contained 4 bases not matched to a gene. CDR3 in amino acids: CASSLEGQGARETQYF. As DNA, the CDR3 is TGTGCCAGCAGCTTAGAGGGACAGGGGGCGAGGGAGACCCAGTACTTC.

The chain has TRBV7-2 and TRBJ2-5; D may match TRBD1 or TRBD2 (5 bases each). Germline V gives CDR1 SGHTA, CDR2 FQGNSA. Trimming left V 1 base short and J 0 bases short, with 12 bases between. This CDR3 is built from 16 residues. The CDR3 protein is CASSLGPGPNQETQYF. CDR3 DNA sequence: TGTGCCAGCAGCTTAGGCCCGGGACCGAACCAAGAGACCCAGTACTTC.

The chain couples TRBV18 to TRBJ1-2, with no clear D. Between the trimmed V and J ends, which lost 3 bases and 8 bases, there was a span of 10 bases. CDR3 length equals 12 residues. Germline CDR1 reads KGHSH; CDR2 reads LQKENI. CDR3 sequence reads: CASSPLGQGYTF. The CDR3 DNA reads as TGTGCCAGCTCACCCCTAGGTCAGGGCTACACCTTC.

V usage is TRBV5-1 and J usage is TRBJ1-3; no clear D. There are 16 residues in the CDR3. Germline CDR1 SGHRS, CDR2 YFSETQ. The V and J ends lost 0 bases and 0 bases respectively, with 10 bases between them. The CDR3 reads CASSLAVQSSGNTIYF. CDR3 coding DNA: TGCGCCAGCAGCTTGGCCGTACAGAGCTCTGGAAACACCATATATTTT. The whole variable domain, filled in from reference TRBV5-1 and TRBJ1-3, reads KAGVTQTPRYLIKTRGQQVTLSCSPISGHRSVSWYQQTPGQGLQFLFEYFSETQRNKGNFPGRFSGRQFSNSRSEMNVSTLELGDSALYLCASSLAVQSSGNTIYFGEGSWLTVV.

By frequency in the sample, this clone is medium-sized (0.01 to 0.1%). J is TRBJ1-6 and V is TRBV14; TRBD1 agrees at 7 bases. This CDR3 is 15 amino acids long. Looked up from germline, CDR1 is SGHDN and CDR2 is FVKESK. Germline trimming cut 1 base from V and 5 bases from J; bases unmatched to any gene: 2. CDR3 loop: CASSQAGGHNSPLHF. The CDR3 DNA is TGTGCCAGCAGCCAAGCAGGGGGGCATAATTCACCCCTCCACTTT.

Only a few counts were recorded for this clone. The V and J genes are TRBV7-9 and TRBJ1-2; D might be TRBD1 (6 bases). The CDR3 has 16 residues. Germline-derived CDR1 and CDR2 are SEHNR and FQNEAQ (reference sequence). V shed 0 bases and J shed 2 bases, with 13 bases lying between them. The CDR3 here is CASSLARAGVNYGYTF. In nucleotides, the CDR3 is TGTGCCAGCAGCTTAGCCCGGGCAGGGGTGAACTATGGCTACACCTTC.

The J gene is TRBJ2-7, the V gene TRBV25-1; 9 positions match TRBD1. V shed 9 bases, J shed 2 bases, and the junction held 8 bases outside the gene matches. CDR1 MGHDK and CDR2 SYGVNS come from the germline V gene. The CDR3 extends over 14 amino acids. CDR3 DNA: TGTGCCAGGCCCCCGGGACAGGGTCCCTACGAGCAGTACTTC. It is translated as CARPPGQGPYEQYF.

This chain uses TRBV2 with TRBJ1-1; tentative D call: TRBD1 (6 bases). Trimming took off 4 bases at V and 2 bases at J, with 14 bases between the two ends. The CDR3 runs to 15 residues. Looked up from germline, CDR1 is SNHLY and CDR2 is FYNNEI. The CDR3 DNA follows: TGTGCCAGCAGTGCCCTAGGGGGTTTAAACACTGAAGCTTTCTTT. Amino acid sequence: CASSALGGLNTEAFF.

The V gene is TRBV6-5, the J gene TRBJ2-2; D unresolved. There are 14 residues in the CDR3. The V end lost 0 bases, the J end lost 4 bases, and 6 bases lay between the germline ends. CDR1 MNHEY and CDR2 SVGAGI come from the germline V gene. The CDR3 loop reads CASSYSQSTGELFF. The CDR3 nucleotides are TGTGCCAGCAGTTACTCGCAGAGCACCGGGGAGCTGTTTTTT.

The chain's CDR3 is CASSFTGAADTQYF. CDR3 in DNA: TGTGCCAGCAGCTTTACAGGGGCGGCAGATACGCAGTATTTT. This rearrangement joins TRBV5-4 to TRBJ2-3; 7 bases align to TRBD1. From germline, CDR1 is SGHNT and CDR2 YYREEE (reference sequence). There are 14 residues in the CDR3. J gave up 4 bases and V 2 bases, and 4 bases lay outside the gene matches.

This chain connects TRBV7-2 to TRBJ1-3, with a tentative D call TRBD1 (5 bases). V lost 0 bases and J lost 0, with 9 bases in between. Per the germline V gene, CDR1 is SGHTA and CDR2 is FQGNSA. This CDR3 comprises 16 residues. Here the CDR3 reads CASSLAGAGSGNTIYF. CDR3 sequence (DNA): TGTGCCAGCAGCTTAGCTGGGGCCGGCTCTGGAAACACCATATATTTT. The variable domain in full, with the rest retrieved from reference TRBV7-2 and TRBJ1-3, is GAGVSQSPSNKVTEKGKDVELRCDPISGHTALYWYRQSLGQGLEFLIYFQGNSAPDKSGLPSDRFSAERTGGSVSTLTIQRTQQEDSAVYLCASSLAGAGSGNTIYFGEGSWLTVV.